The 10 T cell receptor beta chains in this list originate from one sample, sequenced in a study of blood T cell repertoires in COVID-19. Using immunoSEQ multiplex PCR, the repertoire was profiled, and TCRdb retains in-frame clones only, with some absent. The data hold hundreds of thousands of clones, with around 87% observed a single time. Input material: PBMCs or T cells enriched from blood (not recorded which). The receptor source for this set is a man aged 25 to 45 who had recovered from COVID-19.

This clone came up a few times. The gene calls are TRBV19 and TRBJ2-3; 7 bases agree with TRBD2. The germline V gene encodes CDR1 LNHDA and CDR2 SQIVND (reference sequence). The J segment lost 2 bases and the V segment lost 8 bases, leaving 4 bases of the junction unmatched. This CDR3 has 13 amino acids. The CDR3 DNA is TGTGCCAGTGGGACTACCCACACAGATACGCAGTATTTT. Translated: CASGTTHTDTQYF.

This chain uses TRBV19 with TRBJ1-5, with 7 bases that match TRBD1. The V and J ends lost 4 bases and 4 bases, in that order; junction bases with no gene match: 13. The CDR3 spans 17 residues. Germline CDR1 reads LNHDA; CDR2 reads SQIVND (reference sequence). The CDR3 region is CASSTDRPVVLNQPQHF. CDR3 nucleotide sequence: TGTGCCAGTAGTACGGACAGGCCCGTAGTATTAAATCAGCCCCAGCATTTT.

The V call is TRBV29-1, the J call TRBJ1-2, with unresolved D. V lost 6 bases and J 4 bases, leaving 15 bases between the germline ends. CDR1 is SQVTM, CDR2 ANQGSEA, per germline. The CDR3 is 13 amino acids. CDR3 coding DNA: TGCAGCGTCCCTGCCTGGAGCTCCTATGGCTACACCTTC. Its protein product is CSVPAWSSYGYTF.

This clone was counted a few times. The V call is TRBV18, the J call TRBJ1-2, with 10 bases fitting TRBD1. J lost 1 base, V lost 4 bases, and 9 bases had no gene match. The length of the CDR3 is 17 residues. Germline CDR1 reads KGHSH; CDR2 reads LQKENI. In DNA, the CDR3 is TGTGCCAGCTCACGAACCGGGACAGGGGACTATAACTATGGCTACACCTTC. Translating gives CASSRTGTGDYNYGYTF.

This chain joins TRBV9 and TRBJ1-1; TRBD1 might be the D (5 bases). The V and J ends lost 4 bases and 4 bases respectively, with 14 bases between them. CDR1 and CDR2 from the germline V gene are SGDLS and YYNGEE. The CDR3 consists of 14 residues. Here the CDR3 DNA reads TGTGCCAGCAGCCCTCTCCGTCAGGGCACTGAAGCTTTCTTT. Amino acids: CASSPLRQGTEAFF.

This chain uses TRBV28 with TRBJ1-5; D gene ambiguous. The germline V and J ends were trimmed by 6 bases and 5 bases, with 5 bases remaining between them. CDR1 is MDHEN and CDR2 is SYDVKM in the germline V gene. The CDR3 is 11 residues long. The DNA of the CDR3 is TGTGCCAGCAGCCGTGATCAGCCCCAGCATTTT. Protein sequence: CASSRDQPQHF.

The chain uses TRBV30 and TRBJ2-2; a weak D match, TRBD2 (6 bases). CDR3 length equals 14 residues. From germline, CDR1 is GTSNPN and CDR2 SVGIG (reference sequence). Deletions cut 4 bases from V and 8 bases from J, with 17 bases between. Written as DNA, the CDR3 is TGTGCCTGGACTAGCGTAAATTATGGGGGGGAGCTGTTTTTT. It codes for CAWTSVNYGGELFF.

The CDR3 spells CASSPRVRSDGYTF. CDR3 in DNA: TGCGCCAGCAGCCCGAGGGTCCGCAGTGATGGCTACACCTTC. The chain is built from TRBV10-2 and TRBJ1-2; D is undetermined. Germline assignment: CDR1 WSHSY and CDR2 SAAADI. The CDR3 covers 14 residues. V lost 6 bases and J 6 bases, leaving 17 bases between the germline ends.

On this clone itself: The same CDR3 can be traced to other DNA sequences in this sample. V is TRBV5-1 and J is TRBJ1-1; 9 bases align to TRBD1. Germline CDR1 SGHRS, CDR2 YFSETQ. The CDR3 loop spans 14 amino acids. Trimming at V came to 3 bases and at J to 5 bases, leaving 5 bases not matched to a gene. CDR3 protein: CASSSGQGGTEAFF. The CDR3 nucleotides read TGCGCCAGCAGCTCGGGACAGGGAGGAACTGAAGCTTTCTTT.

V is TRBV11-3 and J is TRBJ2-7; 9 nucleotides match TRBD1. V was clipped by 3 bases and J by 5 bases; unmatched bases: 5. Looked up from germline, CDR1 is SGHNT and CDR2 is YENEEA. The CDR3 covers 14 residues. DNA of the CDR3: TGTGCCAGCAGCTTCACCGGGACAGGGAACGAGCAGTACTTC. This gives the protein CASSFTGTGNEQYF.